These T cell receptor beta chains were read from a single sample in a study of ipilimumab plus nivolumab after autologous stem cell transplantation. The table came from immunoSEQ multiplex PCR; TCRdb's copy has only in-frame clones and leaves some out. The sample consists of approximately 80,000 clones, about 83% of them appearing once. The starting material was PBMCs, obtained in a trial of ipilimumab plus nivolumab as post-transplant consolidation. The receptors were sampled from a male donor with diffuse large B-cell lymphoma. Each CDR3 is given with its conserved first and last residue. D genes are given only for firm matches. Rows may omit the clone size; those that give it use once, few, many or a size class.

D gene: .; J gene: TRBJ2-5; V gene: TRBV6-1; clone size: .; CDR3 protein: CASSEEGDGETQYF; CDR3 DNA: TGTGCCAGCAGTGAAGAAGGGGACGGCGAGACCCAGTACTTC
D gene: .; J gene: TRBJ1-2; V gene: TRBV5-4; clone size: .; CDR3 protein: CASSRQSNYGYTF; CDR3 DNA: TGTGCCAGCAGCCGACAGTCTAACTATGGCTACACCTTC
D gene: TRBD1; J gene: TRBJ2-3; V gene: TRBV2; clone size: .; CDR3 protein: CASRSLSNRGPGTDTQYF; CDR3 DNA: TGTGCCAGCAGGTCCCTAAGTAACAGGGGCCCAGGCACAGATACGCAGTATTTT
D gene: .; J gene: TRBJ2-5; V gene: TRBV9; clone size: .; CDR3 protein: CASSVATAPQETQYF; CDR3 DNA: TGTGCCAGCAGCGTAGCTACGGCTCCCCAAGAGACCCAGTACTTC
D gene: .; J gene: TRBJ1-1; V gene: TRBV9; clone size: few; CDR3 protein: CASSLTPGAATEAFF; CDR3 DNA: TGTGCCAGCAGCCTCACTCCAGGGGCAGCCACTGAAGCTTTCTTT
D gene: TRBD1; J gene: TRBJ2-1; V gene: TRBV18; clone size: once; CDR3 protein: CASSLDRVGEQFF; CDR3 DNA: TGTGCCAGCTCTTTGGACAGGGTAGGCGAGCAGTTCTTC
D gene: .; J gene: TRBJ2-3; V gene: TRBV4-3; clone size: .; CDR3 protein: CASSQDTGVSTDTQYF; CDR3 DNA: TGCGCCAGCAGCCAAGATACCGGGGTCAGCACAGATACGCAGTATTTT
D gene: TRBD1; J gene: TRBJ2-7; V gene: TRBV7-9; clone size: many; CDR3 protein: CASSLYFGQGDDEQYF; CDR3 DNA: TGTGCCAGCAGCTTATATTTTGGACAGGGAGACGACGAGCAGTACTTC
D gene: .; J gene: TRBJ2-7; V gene: TRBV30; clone size: few; CDR3 protein: CAWSFNGYEQYF; CDR3 DNA: TGTGCCTGGAGTTTCAACGGCTACGAGCAGTACTTC
D gene: .; J gene: TRBJ2-3; V gene: TRBV7-2; clone size: .; CDR3 protein: CASSRRAGTDTQYF; CDR3 DNA: TGTGCCAGCAGCCGCCGGGCTGGGACAGATACGCAGTATTTT
D gene: TRBD2; J gene: TRBJ2-3; V gene: TRBV5-1; clone size: .; CDR3 protein: CASSLGGTSGTDTQYF; CDR3 DNA: TGCGCCAGCAGCCTCGGGGGGACTAGCGGCACAGATACGCAGTATTTT
D gene: TRBD2; J gene: TRBJ2-1; V gene: TRBV5-4; clone size: .; CDR3 protein: CASSRGGASYNEQFF; CDR3 DNA: TGTGCCAGCAGCCGGGGGGGGGCGTCCTACAATGAGCAGTTCTTC
D gene: TRBD2; J gene: TRBJ2-7; V gene: TRBV7-9; clone size: .; CDR3 protein: CASSLEGIAGAHEQYF; CDR3 DNA: TGTGCCAGCAGCTTAGAAGGGATAGCGGGGGCCCACGAGCAGTACTTC
D gene: .; J gene: TRBJ1-2; V gene: TRBV7-9; clone size: .; CDR3 protein: CASGQGWSGYTF; CDR3 DNA: TGTGCCAGCGGGCAGGGATGGAGTGGCTACACCTTC
D gene: .; J gene: TRBJ1-1; V gene: TRBV2; clone size: .; CDR3 protein: CASKPTGPNTEAFF; CDR3 DNA: TGTGCCAGCAAGCCTACAGGACCTAACACTGAAGCTTTCTTT
D gene: .; J gene: TRBJ1-6; V gene: TRBV2; clone size: .; CDR3 protein: CASTAAPEYNSPLHF; CDR3 DNA: TGTGCCAGCACCGCCGCCCCGGAATATAATTCACCCCTCCACTTT
D gene: .; J gene: TRBJ1-2; V gene: TRBV10-3; clone size: .; CDR3 protein: CAITRDIQRHGYTF; CDR3 DNA: TGTGCCATCACCCGGGACATTCAACGGCATGGCTACACCTTC
D gene: TRBD2; J gene: TRBJ2-1; V gene: TRBV7-9; clone size: .; CDR3 protein: CASSLAGGAYNEQFF; CDR3 DNA: TGTGCCAGCAGCTTAGCCGGGGGGGCTTACAATGAGCAGTTCTTC
D gene: .; J gene: TRBJ1-1; V gene: TRBV29-1; clone size: .; CDR3 protein: CSVGRMNTEAFF; CDR3 DNA: TGCAGCGTTGGAAGGATGAACACTGAAGCTTTCTTT
D gene: .; J gene: TRBJ2-5; V gene: TRBV18; clone size: once; CDR3 protein: CASSTFGAQETQYF; CDR3 DNA: TGTGCCAGCTCAACCTTCGGGGCTCAAGAGACCCAGTACTTC
D gene: .; J gene: TRBJ2-3; V gene: TRBV5-1; clone size: .; CDR3 protein: CASSLGNPGGPQYF; CDR3 DNA: TGCGCCAGCAGCTTGGGAAACCCTGGAGGGCCGCAGTATTTT
D gene: .; J gene: TRBJ2-2; V gene: TRBV7-9; clone size: .; CDR3 protein: CASSPPRLATGELFF; CDR3 DNA: TGTGCCAGCAGCCCCCCGAGGCTAGCTACCGGGGAGCTGTTTTTT
D gene: TRBD1; J gene: TRBJ2-2; V gene: TRBV11-3; clone size: .; CDR3 protein: CASSQGTANTGELFF; CDR3 DNA: TGTGCCAGCAGTCAAGGGACAGCGAACACCGGGGAGCTGTTTTTT
D gene: .; J gene: TRBJ2-2; V gene: TRBV16; clone size: .; CDR3 protein: CASTQGWTTNTGELFF; CDR3 DNA: TGTGCCAGCACCCAAGGATGGACGACGAACACCGGGGAGCTGTTTTTT
D gene: .; J gene: TRBJ2-2; V gene: TRBV2; clone size: .; CDR3 protein: CASSVQYTGELFF; CDR3 DNA: TGTGCCAGCAGTGTACAGTACACCGGGGAGCTGTTTTTT
D gene: .; J gene: TRBJ2-3; V gene: TRBV7-2; clone size: .; CDR3 protein: CASSLDLVSVADTQYF; CDR3 DNA: TGTGCCAGCAGCTTAGACCTTGTCAGCGTAGCAGATACGCAGTATTTT
D gene: .; J gene: TRBJ2-7; V gene: TRBV12-2; clone size: .; CDR3 protein: CASRLVGDRSLYEQYF; CDR3 DNA: TGTGCAAGTCGCTTAGTCGGGGACAGGTCCCTCTACGAGCAGTACTTC
D gene: TRBD2; J gene: TRBJ2-5; V gene: TRBV7-2; clone size: .; CDR3 protein: CASSLVAGGFQETQYF; CDR3 DNA: TGTGCCAGCAGCTTAGTCGCGGGGGGGTTTCAAGAGACCCAGTACTTC
D gene: .; J gene: TRBJ1-2; V gene: TRBV14; clone size: few; CDR3 protein: CASSPSRMSGYTF; CDR3 DNA: TGTGCCAGCAGCCCCTCCCGTATGAGCGGCTACACCTTC
D gene: .; J gene: TRBJ2-3; V gene: TRBV7-9; clone size: .; CDR3 protein: CASTLGAGAGTDTQYF; CDR3 DNA: TGTGCCAGCACTCTGGGGGCAGGGGCTGGCACAGATACGCAGTATTTT
D gene: .; J gene: TRBJ2-2; V gene: TRBV7-3; clone size: .; CDR3 protein: CASSLIPQGRPGELFF; CDR3 DNA: TGTGCCAGCAGCTTAATCCCGCAGGGAAGGCCCGGGGAGCTGTTTTTT
D gene: .; J gene: TRBJ2-3; V gene: TRBV5-4; clone size: once; CDR3 protein: CASSGGAIATSTDTQYF; CDR3 DNA: TGTGCCAGCAGCGGGGGGGCCATCGCAACGAGCACAGATACGCAGTATTTT
D gene: .; J gene: TRBJ2-4; V gene: TRBV5-1; clone size: .; CDR3 protein: CASSLADSLKNIQYF; CDR3 DNA: TGCGCCAGCAGCTTGGCGGACAGCCTCAAAAACATTCAGTACTTC
D gene: .; J gene: TRBJ2-4; V gene: TRBV5-1; clone size: few; CDR3 protein: CASSLAEFSPGIQYF; CDR3 DNA: TGCGCCAGCAGCTTGGCCGAGTTTAGCCCTGGCATTCAGTACTTC
D gene: .; J gene: TRBJ2-1; V gene: TRBV13; clone size: .; CDR3 protein: CASSLGGRAYNEQFF; CDR3 DNA: TGTGCCAGCAGCTTAGGAGGCAGGGCCTACAATGAGCAGTTCTTC
D gene: TRBD1; J gene: TRBJ1-1; V gene: TRBV7-2; clone size: .; CDR3 protein: CASSLDGDRGRQWTEAFF; CDR3 DNA: TGTGCCAGCAGCTTAGATGGGGACAGGGGCCGCCAGTGGACTGAAGCTTTCTTT
D gene: .; J gene: TRBJ1-4; V gene: TRBV5-1; clone size: .; CDR3 protein: CASSPGSPPVNEKLFF; CDR3 DNA: TGCGCCAGCAGCCCGGGCAGCCCGCCCGTTAATGAAAAACTGTTTTTT
D gene: .; J gene: TRBJ2-3; V gene: TRBV6-1; clone size: .; CDR3 protein: CASSARTGADTQYF; CDR3 DNA: TGTGCCAGCAGTGCCCGGACGGGCGCAGATACGCAGTATTTT
D gene: .; J gene: TRBJ2-7; V gene: TRBV25-1; clone size: once; CDR3 protein: CASSESSISYEQYF; CDR3 DNA: TGTGCCAGCAGTGAGAGTAGTATTTCCTACGAGCAGTACTTC
D gene: .; J gene: TRBJ2-7; V gene: TRBV19; clone size: once; CDR3 protein: CASSIKADGPYEQYF; CDR3 DNA: TGTGCCAGTAGTATTAAGGCAGACGGGCCATACGAGCAGTACTTC
D gene: .; J gene: TRBJ1-3; V gene: TRBV4-1; clone size: .; CDR3 protein: CASSQDLAQRNTIYF; CDR3 DNA: TGCGCCAGCAGCCAAGATCTTGCACAGAGAAACACCATATATTTT
D gene: .; J gene: TRBJ1-6; V gene: TRBV6-5; clone size: .; CDR3 protein: CASSYLGNSPLHF; CDR3 DNA: TGTGCCAGCAGTTATCTGGGTAATTCACCCCTCCACTTT
D gene: TRBD1; J gene: TRBJ1-4; V gene: TRBV23-1; clone size: .; CDR3 protein: CASSQSNWGQGGPRGGGNEKLFF; CDR3 DNA: TGCGCCAGCAGTCAATCGAATTGGGGACAGGGAGGGCCCCGTGGGGGGGGGAATGAAAAACTGTTTTTT
D gene: TRBD1; J gene: TRBJ1-2; V gene: TRBV15; clone size: .; CDR3 protein: CATSKDRGLAYGYTF; CDR3 DNA: TGTGCCACCAGCAAGGACAGGGGGCTAGCCTATGGCTACACCTTC
D gene: .; J gene: TRBJ1-1; V gene: TRBV9; clone size: .; CDR3 protein: CASSVGSLNTEAFF; CDR3 DNA: TGTGCCAGCAGCGTCGGCAGCTTGAACACTGAAGCTTTCTTT
D gene: .; J gene: TRBJ1-1; V gene: TRBV6-5; clone size: .; CDR3 protein: CASSTGGVTEAFF; CDR3 DNA: TGTGCCAGCAGTACCGGGGGGGTCACTGAAGCTTTCTTT
D gene: TRBD1; J gene: TRBJ2-1; V gene: TRBV18; clone size: .; CDR3 protein: CASSPPGQGSYNEQFF; CDR3 DNA: TGTGCCAGCTCACCACCGGGACAGGGTTCCTACAATGAGCAGTTCTTC
D gene: .; J gene: TRBJ2-2; V gene: TRBV30; clone size: .; CDR3 protein: CAWSVLGAGELFF; CDR3 DNA: TGTGCCTGGAGTGTATTAGGGGCCGGGGAGCTGTTTTTT
D gene: .; J gene: TRBJ2-2; V gene: TRBV5-1; clone size: .; CDR3 protein: CASSSTGGIQAGELFF; CDR3 DNA: TGCGCCAGCAGCTCCACAGGAGGGATTCAGGCCGGGGAGCTGTTTTTT
D gene: .; J gene: TRBJ2-1; V gene: TRBV4-1; clone size: .; CDR3 protein: CASSQETGSSYNEQFF; CDR3 DNA: TGCGCCAGCAGCCAAGAAACCGGGAGCTCCTACAATGAGCAGTTCTTC
D gene: .; J gene: TRBJ2-3; V gene: TRBV9; clone size: few; CDR3 protein: CASSVGSLVADTQYF; CDR3 DNA: TGTGCCAGCAGCGTAGGGAGTCTAGTAGCAGATACGCAGTATTTT
D gene: .; J gene: TRBJ2-6; V gene: TRBV7-6; clone size: .; CDR3 protein: CASSLVPLSGANVLTF; CDR3 DNA: TGTGCCAGCAGCTTAGTACCTCTGTCTGGGGCCAACGTCCTGACTTTC
D gene: TRBD2; J gene: TRBJ2-3; V gene: TRBV9; clone size: .; CDR3 protein: CASSAGTSLDTQYF; CDR3 DNA: TGTGCCAGCAGCGCCGGGACTAGTCTAGATACGCAGTATTTT
D gene: .; J gene: TRBJ2-3; V gene: TRBV9; clone size: .; CDR3 protein: CASSVLSGFTDTQYF; CDR3 DNA: TGTGCCAGCAGCGTTTTATCCGGGTTCACAGATACGCAGTATTTT
D gene: TRBD1; J gene: TRBJ1-2; V gene: TRBV6-5; clone size: .; CDR3 protein: CASSITGVGGYTF; CDR3 DNA: TGTGCCAGCAGCATTACAGGGGTGGGTGGCTACACCTTC